Presented here are 20 T cell receptor beta chains from one specimen sequenced in a study of blood T cells in healthy people across ages (dated by TCRdb to between 2015 and 2016). The library was prepared using 5' RACE. TCRdb records Illumina HiSeq 2500 as the sequencer. A second PCR of roughly 7 to 12 cycles was run with a J-beta primer mix and a sample-barcoded 5' primer. TCRdb trimmed the raw reads at Q25, called clones with MiXCR and kept productive beta chains. Identical CDR3 protein sequences are pooled into one entry, listed with their most common genes and DNA. Across this sample there are about 640,000 distinct CDR3 sequences, with over 40% seen only once. The ten biggest clones cover around 30% of the sample. The specimen sequenced was blood. The receptors come from a man aged 80 or over in good health.

This sequence joins TRBV20-1 and TRBJ2-3, with D uncertain. V shed 3 bases and J shed 0 bases, with 10 bases lying between them. CDR1 is DFQATT and CDR2 is SNEGSKA in the germline V gene (reference sequence). This CDR3 has 14 amino acids. The CDR3 reads CSASLVGSTDTQYF. CDR3 DNA: TGCAGTGCTAGTTTGGTGGGGAGCACAGATACGCAGTATTTT.

A remark on this clonotype: Just one base apart from a much larger clone, this may be a read error. The gene calls are TRBV5-4 and TRBJ2-5; TRBD2 matches at 7 bases. Unmatched junction bases numbered 9, after V lost 2 bases and J lost 11 bases. Germline V gene sequence: CDR1 SGHNT, CDR2 YYREEE (reference sequence). CDR3 length equals 13 residues. Written as DNA, the CDR3 is TGTGCCAGCAGCTTCTCAGCGGGATGGGGGCAGTACTTC. Translated, it gives CASSFSAGWGQYF.

V and J are TRBV20-1 and TRBJ1-6; no clear D. There are 16 residues in the CDR3. Germline loops: CDR1 DFQATT, CDR2 SNEGSKA (reference sequence). Trimming cost V 1 base and J 1 base, with 11 bases left between them. CDR3 loop: CSARAGEGSYNSPLHF. CDR3 in DNA: TGCAGTGCTAGAGCTGGGGAAGGGTCCTATAATTCACCCCTCCACTTT.

The rearrangement links TRBV6-5 to TRBJ2-7; D unclear. V was shortened by 6 bases and J by 2 bases, with 14 bases between the two germline ends. This CDR3 comprises 14 residues. CDR1 MNHEY and CDR2 SVGAGI come from the germline V gene. CDR3 residues: CASSSRSFTYEQYF. The CDR3, as DNA: TGTGCCAGCAGCTCCCGATCTTTTACCTACGAGCAGTACTTC.

The chain joins TRBV5-5 to TRBJ2-3; TRBD2 is a possible D gene (6 bases). Looked up from germline, CDR1 is SGHKS and CDR2 is YYEKEE (reference sequence). Trimming removed 4 bases from V and 4 bases from J, with 13 bases in between. The CDR3 has 14 residues. The CDR3 region is CASSASTRSDTQYF. The CDR3 DNA reads as TGTGCCAGCAGCGCCTCGACTAGATCAGATACGCAGTATTTT. Full variable domain (outside the CDR3, taken from reference TRBV5-5 and TRBJ2-3): DAGVTQSPTHLIKTRGQQVTLRCSPISGHKSVSWYQQVLGQGPQFIFQYYEKEERGRGNFPDRFSARQFPNYSSELNVNALLLGDSALYLCASSASTRSDTQYFGPGTRLTVL.

The V and J genes are TRBV20-1 and TRBJ2-4, with TRBD2 matching 10 bases. This CDR3 spans 16 amino acids. Germline V gene data show CDR1 as DFQATT and CDR2 as SNEGSKA (reference sequence). Germline trimming cut 4 bases from V and 0 bases from J; bases unmatched to any gene: 6. The CDR3 here is CSATISGRGAKNIQYF. CDR3 sequence (DNA): TGCAGTGCTACAATAAGCGGGAGGGGAGCCAAAAACATTCAGTACTTC.

Concerning this clonotype: A much larger clone sits a single nucleotide away, making a read error possible. The CDR3 here is CANSLIPVRGETQYF. Written as DNA, the CDR3 is TGCGCCAACAGCTTGATTCCAGTAAGGGGAGAGACCCAGTACTTC. The chain is built from TRBV5-1 and TRBJ2-5, with a tentative D call TRBD1 (5 bases). The CDR3 is 15 amino acids. Germline V gene lookup returns CDR1 SGHRS and CDR2 YFSETQ.

The chain links TRBV4-1 to TRBJ2-7, with TRBD2 matching 11 bases. From germline, CDR1 is MGHRA and CDR2 YSYEKL. This CDR3 has 17 amino acids. Unmatched junction bases numbered 6, after V lost 2 bases and J lost 0 bases. The CDR3 bases are TGCGCCAGCAGCCAACCCGGGACTAGCGGCCCCTCCTACGAGCAGTACTTC. This sequence encodes CASSQPGTSGPSYEQYF.

Points on this clonotype: Given a much more abundant clone one base away, this may be a read error. The rearrangement joins TRBV7-7 to TRBJ2-5, with TRBD1 identical over 8 bases. The CDR3 has 16 residues. Germline CDR1 reads SSHAT; CDR2 reads FNYEAQ (reference sequence). CDR3 region: CASSLRTGTPYNEQYF. The CDR3, as DNA: TGTGCTAGCAGCCTAAGGACAGGGACCCCGTACAATGAGCAGTACTTC.

This clonotype has a handful of counts. At one of its ends the junction is not consistent with the germline gene, which may arise from a read error. The CDR3 reads CASSYSTGMVSHEQYF. The CDR3 DNA follows: TGTGCCAGCAGTTACTCTACAGGGATGGTCTCCCACGAGCAGTACTTC. The chain joins TRBV6-2 or TRBV6-3 to TRBJ2-7; the D gene is possibly TRBD1 (6 bases). Germline-derived CDR1 and CDR2 are MNHEY and SVGEGT. The CDR3 is 16 residues long.

The gene calls are TRBV7-3 and TRBJ2-2; D call uncertain. V was trimmed by 1 base and J by 1 base, leaving 7 bases between them. The CDR3 totals 15 residues. Germline-derived CDR1 and CDR2 are SGHTA and FQGTGA. CDR3 nucleotide sequence: TGTGCCAGCAGCTTAAGAACGGTGAACACCGGGGAGCTGTTTTTT. Protein sequence: CASSLRTVNTGELFF. The whole variable domain, remainder taken from reference TRBV7-3 and TRBJ2-2, is GAGVSQTPSNKVTEKGKYVELRCDPISGHTALYWYRQSLGQGPEFLIYFQGTGAADDSGLPNDRFFAVRPEGSVSTLKIQRTERGDSAVYLCASSLRTVNTGELFFGEGSRLTVL.

The V gene is TRBV20-1, the J gene TRBJ2-6, with 8 bases matching TRBD1. V was pared by 5 bases and J by 0 bases, with 9 bases of the junction left unmatched. The CDR3 runs 17 residues. The germline V gene has CDR1 DFQATT and CDR2 SNEGSKA (reference sequence). The CDR3: CSASQGARGSGANVLTF. The DNA of the CDR3 is TGCAGTGCTTCGCAGGGGGCCAGAGGCTCTGGGGCCAACGTCCTGACTTTC.

This clonotype has at least ten counts. CDR3 DNA: TGTGCCAGCAGTTTACTCGGGAAGACCCAGTACTTC. The encoded protein is CASSLLGKTQYF. The chain joins TRBV6-2 or TRBV6-3 to TRBJ2-5, with D tentatively TRBD2 (5 bases). Deletions cut 4 bases from V and 6 bases from J, with 9 bases between. The CDR3 has 12 residues. CDR1 and CDR2 (germline): MNHEY, SVGEGT.

This sequence joins TRBV20-1 and TRBJ2-7; TRBD2 matches 10 bases. Germline trimming cut 7 bases from V and 7 bases from J; bases unmatched to any gene: 13. This CDR3 is 14 amino acids long. Germline V gene sequence: CDR1 DFQATT, CDR2 SNEGSKA (reference sequence). In nucleotides, the CDR3 is TGCAGTGGGACTAGCGGAGATATCCTCGGTGAGCAGTACTTC. Its protein is CSGTSGDILGEQYF.

Regarding this clonotype: It may be a read error: a sequence one base away is much more abundant. The gene calls are TRBV20-1 and TRBJ1-1; tentatively, D is TRBD1 (6 bases). CDR3 length: 13 amino acids. Between the trimmed V and J ends, which lost 6 bases and 6 bases, there was a span of 17 bases. The V gene's germline CDR1 is DFQATT and CDR2 SNEGSKA (reference sequence). The CDR3 spells CSADTGLSAEAFF. DNA for the CDR3: TGCAGTGCAGACACAGGGCTCAGCGCTGAAGCTTTCTTT.

This clonotype was picked up one time. The V and J genes are TRBV20-1 and TRBJ1-6; weak D call: TRBD1 (5 bases). The CDR3 has 14 amino acids. Germline CDR1 and CDR2: DFQATT and SNEGSKA (reference sequence). DNA of the CDR3: TGCACCTCGCGACCGGGGGAGGATAATTCACCCCTCCACTTT. Protein: CTSRPGEDNSPLHF.

This clonotype has a handful of counts. The chain combines TRBV6-1 with TRBJ2-7; 14 nucleotides agree with TRBD2. The CDR3 length is 18 residues. The ends lost 9 bases at V and 6 bases at J; junction bases unmatched: 19. Germline V gene data show CDR1 as MNHNS and CDR2 as SASEGT. CDR3 DNA sequence: TGTGCCAGTAGCCGTGGGACTAGCGGGAGCCCCCGCCCTATCGAGCAGTACTTC. Translating it yields CASSRGTSGSPRPIEQYF.

The V gene is TRBV4-1, the J gene TRBJ2-7; D not certain. The CDR3 sequence is 13 residues long. Per the germline V gene, CDR1 is MGHRA and CDR2 is YSYEKL. Trimming took 0 bases from V and 4 from J, leaving 7 bases between them. The CDR3 sequence: CASSQDHGYEQYF. The DNA of the CDR3 is TGCGCCAGCAGCCAAGATCACGGTTACGAGCAGTACTTC.

The chain employs TRBV7-8 and TRBJ2-7, with D uncertain. V was clipped by 6 bases and J by 3 bases, with 12 bases between them. This CDR3 is built from 13 residues. Germline V gene data show CDR1 as SGHVS and CDR2 as FQNEAQ. CDR3: CASSQAIDYEQYF. As DNA, the CDR3 is TGTGCCAGCAGTCAAGCCATCGACTACGAGCAGTACTTC.

On this clonotype itself: A read error may produce the germline difference seen at one junction end. V and J are TRBV29-1 and TRBJ2-7; D not resolved. The CDR3 covers 14 residues. Per the germline V gene, CDR1 is SQVTM and CDR2 is ANQGSEA. The CDR3 region is CGVENPKGIYEQYF. DNA of the CDR3: TGCGGCGTTGAAAACCCCAAGGGTATCTACGAGCAGTACTTC.